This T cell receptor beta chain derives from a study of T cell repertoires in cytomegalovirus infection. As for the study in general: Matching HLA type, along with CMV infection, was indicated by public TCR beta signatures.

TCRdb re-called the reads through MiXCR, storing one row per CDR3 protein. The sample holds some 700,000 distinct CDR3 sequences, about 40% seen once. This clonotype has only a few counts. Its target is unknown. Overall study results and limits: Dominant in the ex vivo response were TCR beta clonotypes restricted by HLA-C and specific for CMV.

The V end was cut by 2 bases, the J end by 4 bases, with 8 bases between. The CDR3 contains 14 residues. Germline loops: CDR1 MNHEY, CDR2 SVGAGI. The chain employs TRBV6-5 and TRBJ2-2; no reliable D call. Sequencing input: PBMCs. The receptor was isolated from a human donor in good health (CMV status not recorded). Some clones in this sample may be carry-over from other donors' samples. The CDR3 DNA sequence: TGTGCCAGCAGTTACGTAGCTGGCACCGGGGAGCTGTTTTTT. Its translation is CASSYVAGTGELFF.